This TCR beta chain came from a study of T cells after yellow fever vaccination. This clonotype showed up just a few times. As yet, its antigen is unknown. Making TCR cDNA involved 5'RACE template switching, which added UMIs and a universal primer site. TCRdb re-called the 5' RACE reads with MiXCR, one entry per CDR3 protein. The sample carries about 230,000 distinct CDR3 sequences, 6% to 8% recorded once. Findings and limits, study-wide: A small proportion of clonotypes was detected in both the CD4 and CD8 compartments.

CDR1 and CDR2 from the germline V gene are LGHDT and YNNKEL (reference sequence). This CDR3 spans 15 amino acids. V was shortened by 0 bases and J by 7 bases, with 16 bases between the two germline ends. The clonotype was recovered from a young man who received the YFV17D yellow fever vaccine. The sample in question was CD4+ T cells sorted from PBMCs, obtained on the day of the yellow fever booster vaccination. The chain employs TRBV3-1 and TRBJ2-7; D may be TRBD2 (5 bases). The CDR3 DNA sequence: TGTGCCAGCAGCCAAGAGGTGGGGAGTCGTGGGGAGCAGTACTTC. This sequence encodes CASSQEVGSRGEQYF.